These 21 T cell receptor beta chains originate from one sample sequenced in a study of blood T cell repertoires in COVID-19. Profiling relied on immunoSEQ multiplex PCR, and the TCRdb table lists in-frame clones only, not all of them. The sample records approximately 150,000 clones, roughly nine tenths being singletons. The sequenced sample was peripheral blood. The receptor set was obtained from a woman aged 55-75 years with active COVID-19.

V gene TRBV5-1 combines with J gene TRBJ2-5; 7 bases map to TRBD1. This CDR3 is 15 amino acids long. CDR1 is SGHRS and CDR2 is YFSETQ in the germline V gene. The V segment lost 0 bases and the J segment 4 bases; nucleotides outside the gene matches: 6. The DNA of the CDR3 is TGCGCCAGCAGCTTGGCGCACAGGACAGGAGAGACCCAGTACTTC. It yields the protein CASSLAHRTGETQYF. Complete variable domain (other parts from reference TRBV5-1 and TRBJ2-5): KAGVTQTPRYLIKTRGQQVTLSCSPISGHRSVSWYQQTPGQGLQFLFEYFSETQRNKGNFPGRFSGRQFSNSRSEMNVSTLELGDSALYLCASSLAHRTGETQYFGPGTRLLVL.

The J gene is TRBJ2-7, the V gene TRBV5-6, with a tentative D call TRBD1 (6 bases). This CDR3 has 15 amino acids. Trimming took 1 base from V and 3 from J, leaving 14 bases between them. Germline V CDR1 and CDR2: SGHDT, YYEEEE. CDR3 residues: CASSLFRRGGYEQYF. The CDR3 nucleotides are TGTGCCAGCAGCTTGTTCCGGAGAGGGGGCTACGAGCAGTACTTC.

CDR3 in amino acids: CASSLGGGLNTEAFF. Here the CDR3 DNA reads TGTGCCAGCAGTTTGGGCGGGGGCTTGAACACTGAAGCTTTCTTT. The chain couples TRBV28 to TRBJ1-1, with D perhaps TRBD1 (6 bases). Trimming took 3 bases from V and 0 from J, leaving 11 bases between them. Germline CDR1 is MDHEN and CDR2 is SYDVKM. The CDR3 has 15 amino acids.

CDR3 protein: CASSTVYEQYF. CDR3 coding DNA: TGTGCCAGCAGTACAGTCTACGAGCAGTACTTC. The J gene is TRBJ2-7, the V gene TRBV28; D unclear. Germline-derived CDR1 and CDR2 are MDHEN and SYDVKM. Between the trimmed V and J ends, which lost 5 bases and 3 bases, there was a span of 5 bases. This CDR3 is built from 11 residues.

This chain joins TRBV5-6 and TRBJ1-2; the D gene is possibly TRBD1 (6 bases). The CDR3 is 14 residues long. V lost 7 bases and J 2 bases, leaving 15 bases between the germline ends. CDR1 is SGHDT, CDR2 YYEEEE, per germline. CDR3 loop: CASSGQLGNYGYTF. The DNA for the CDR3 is TGTGCCAGCTCCGGACAGCTGGGGAACTATGGCTACACCTTC.

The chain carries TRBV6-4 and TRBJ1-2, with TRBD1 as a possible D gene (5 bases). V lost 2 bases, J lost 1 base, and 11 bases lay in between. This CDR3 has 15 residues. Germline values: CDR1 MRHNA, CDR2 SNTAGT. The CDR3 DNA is TGTGCCAGCAGTGACCCTTGGGGGGTTAACTATGGCTACACCTTC. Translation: CASSDPWGVNYGYTF.

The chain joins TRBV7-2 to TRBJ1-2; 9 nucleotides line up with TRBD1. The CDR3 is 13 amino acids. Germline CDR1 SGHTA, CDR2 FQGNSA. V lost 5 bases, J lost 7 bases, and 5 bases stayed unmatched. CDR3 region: CASSTGQGLGYTF. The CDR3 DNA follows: TGTGCCAGCAGCACCGGACAGGGGCTTGGCTACACCTTC.

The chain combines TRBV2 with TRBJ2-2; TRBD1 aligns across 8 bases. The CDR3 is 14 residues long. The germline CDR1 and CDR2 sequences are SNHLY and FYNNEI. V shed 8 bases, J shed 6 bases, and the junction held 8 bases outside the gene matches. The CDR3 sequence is CASLQGVSAGELFF. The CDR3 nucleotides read TGTGCCAGCCTACAGGGGGTTAGCGCCGGGGAGCTGTTTTTT.

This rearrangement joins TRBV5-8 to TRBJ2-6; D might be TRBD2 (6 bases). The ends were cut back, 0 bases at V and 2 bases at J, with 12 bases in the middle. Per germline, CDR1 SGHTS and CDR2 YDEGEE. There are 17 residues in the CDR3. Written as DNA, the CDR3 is TGTGCCAGCAGCTTGGATTCTTGGGGGGCTGGGGCCAACGTCCTGACTTTC. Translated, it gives CASSLDSWGAGANVLTF.

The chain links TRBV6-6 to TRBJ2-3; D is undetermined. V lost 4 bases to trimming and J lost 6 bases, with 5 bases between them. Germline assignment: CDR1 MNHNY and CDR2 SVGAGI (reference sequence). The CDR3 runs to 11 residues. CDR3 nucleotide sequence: TGTGCCAGCAGTTTGGGCGATACGCAGTATTTT. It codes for CASSLGDTQYF.

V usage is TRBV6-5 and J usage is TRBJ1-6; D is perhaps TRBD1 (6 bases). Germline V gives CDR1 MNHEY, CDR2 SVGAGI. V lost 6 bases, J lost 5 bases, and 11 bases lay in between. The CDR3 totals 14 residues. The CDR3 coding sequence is TGTGCCAGCAGCAAACAGGGAAATAATTCACCCCTCCACTTT. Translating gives CASSKQGNNSPLHF.

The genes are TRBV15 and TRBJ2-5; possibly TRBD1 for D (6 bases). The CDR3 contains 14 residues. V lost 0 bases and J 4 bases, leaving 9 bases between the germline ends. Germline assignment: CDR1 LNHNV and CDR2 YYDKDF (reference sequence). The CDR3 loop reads CATSREGHAETQYF. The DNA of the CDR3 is TGTGCCACCAGCAGAGAGGGACACGCAGAGACCCAGTACTTC.

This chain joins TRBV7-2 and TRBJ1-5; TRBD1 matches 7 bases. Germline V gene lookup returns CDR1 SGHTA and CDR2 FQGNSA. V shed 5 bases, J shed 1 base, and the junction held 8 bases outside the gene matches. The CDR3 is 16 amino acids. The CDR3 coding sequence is TGTGCCAGCAGCAAAGAGGGGGCAGTCAGCAATCAGCCCCAGCATTTT. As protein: CASSKEGAVSNQPQHF. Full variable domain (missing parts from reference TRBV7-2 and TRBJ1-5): GAGVSQSPSNKVTEKGKDVELRCDPISGHTALYWYRQSLGQGLEFLIYFQGNSAPDKSGLPSDRFSAERTGGSVSTLTIQRTQQEDSAVYLCASSKEGAVSNQPQHFGDGTRLSIL.

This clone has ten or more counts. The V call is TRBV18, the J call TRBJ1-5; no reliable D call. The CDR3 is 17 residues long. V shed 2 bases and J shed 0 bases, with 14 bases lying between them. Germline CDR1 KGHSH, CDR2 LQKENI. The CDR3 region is CASSPGNIVNSNQPQHF. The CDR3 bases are TGTGCCAGCTCACCAGGCAACATTGTTAATAGCAATCAGCCCCAGCATTTT.

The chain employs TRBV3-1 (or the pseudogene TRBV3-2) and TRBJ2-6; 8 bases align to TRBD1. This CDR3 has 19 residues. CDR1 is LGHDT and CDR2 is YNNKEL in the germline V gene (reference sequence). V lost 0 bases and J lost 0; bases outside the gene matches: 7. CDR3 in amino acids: CASSQEPDRVPSGANVLTF. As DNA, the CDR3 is TGTGCCAGCAGCCAAGAGCCGGACAGGGTCCCCTCTGGGGCCAACGTCCTGACTTTC.

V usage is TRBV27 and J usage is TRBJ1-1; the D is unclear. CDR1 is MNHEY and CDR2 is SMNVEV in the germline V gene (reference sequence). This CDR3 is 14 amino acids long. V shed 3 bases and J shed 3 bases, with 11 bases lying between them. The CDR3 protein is CASSLGSGYTEAFF. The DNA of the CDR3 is TGTGCCAGCAGTTTGGGCAGCGGCTACACTGAAGCTTTCTTT.

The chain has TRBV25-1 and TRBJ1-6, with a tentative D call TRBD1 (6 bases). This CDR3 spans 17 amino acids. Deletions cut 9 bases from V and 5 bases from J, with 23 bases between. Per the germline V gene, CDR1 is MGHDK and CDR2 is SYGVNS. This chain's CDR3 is CARPNDRPKGDNSPLHF. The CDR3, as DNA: TGTGCCAGACCAAATGACAGGCCGAAGGGAGATAATTCACCCCTCCACTTT.

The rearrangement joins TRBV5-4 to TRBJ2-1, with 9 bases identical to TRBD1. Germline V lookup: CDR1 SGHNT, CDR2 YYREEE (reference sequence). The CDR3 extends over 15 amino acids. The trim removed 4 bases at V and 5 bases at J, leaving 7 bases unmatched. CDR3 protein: CASSPGTGNHNEQFF. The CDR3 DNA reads TGTGCCAGCAGCCCTGGGACAGGGAATCACAATGAGCAGTTCTTC.

The CDR3 bases are TGTGCCAGCAGCACCGAAGCGGGAGGGCCCTCAGATACGCAGTATTTT. Translating it yields CASSTEAGGPSDTQYF. V gene TRBV11-2 combines with J gene TRBJ2-3; 10 positions agree with TRBD2. V was clipped by 5 bases and J by 4 bases; unmatched bases: 9. There are 16 residues in the CDR3. From germline, CDR1 is SGHAT and CDR2 FQNNGV.

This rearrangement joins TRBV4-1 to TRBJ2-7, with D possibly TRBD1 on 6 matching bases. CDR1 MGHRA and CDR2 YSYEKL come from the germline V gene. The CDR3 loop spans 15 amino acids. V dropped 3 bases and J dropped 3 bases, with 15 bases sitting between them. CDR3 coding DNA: TGCGCCAGCAGCCAGTCGGACAGTTTAAACTACGAGCAGTACTTC. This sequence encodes CASSQSDSLNYEQYF.

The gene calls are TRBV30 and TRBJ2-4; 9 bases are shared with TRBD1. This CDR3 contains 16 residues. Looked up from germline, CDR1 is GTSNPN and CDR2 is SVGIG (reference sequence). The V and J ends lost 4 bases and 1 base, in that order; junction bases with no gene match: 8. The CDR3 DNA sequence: TGTGCCTGGACCCACGGACAGGGGTGGGCCAAAAACATTCAGTACTTC. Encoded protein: CAWTHGQGWAKNIQYF. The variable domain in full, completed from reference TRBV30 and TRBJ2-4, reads SQTIHQWPATLVQPVGSPLSLECTVEGTSNPNLYWYRQAAGRGLQLLFYSVGIGQISSEVPQNLSASRPQDRQFILSSKKLLLSDSGFYLCAWTHGQGWAKNIQYFGAGTRLSVL.